The next 31 T cell receptor beta chains were all read from a single sample in a study of blood T cell repertoires in COVID-19. The protocol was immunoSEQ multiplex PCR, while the TCRdb copy is restricted to in-frame clones and leaves out a portion. The repertoire holds fewer than 200,000 clones, with 81% as singletons. The sequencing sample was made of PBMCs or T cells enriched from blood (not recorded which). The receptor source for this set is a woman aged 35 to 49 with acute COVID-19.

This chain links TRBV2 with TRBJ1-1, with 9 nucleotides matching TRBD1. This CDR3 region has 13 residues. CDR1 SNHLY and CDR2 FYNNEI come from the germline V gene. V trimming: 7 bases; J trimming: 4 bases; junction bases outside the gene matches: 4. This CDR3 reads CASTRQGGTEAFF. The CDR3 DNA sequence: TGTGCCAGCACCAGACAGGGGGGCACTGAAGCTTTCTTT.

This sequence joins TRBV9 and TRBJ2-7, with 11 nucleotides matching TRBD1. Losses at the gene ends were 1 base for V and 3 bases for J; bases not matched to a gene: 12. The CDR3 runs 18 residues. Germline loops: CDR1 SGDLS, CDR2 YYNGEE. The CDR3 DNA is TGTGCCAGCAGCGTACCCGGACAGGGGGCAGTTTCGGTCTACGAGCAGTACGTC. This codes for CASSVPGQGAVSVYEQYV.

This clone was observed a few times. The chain links TRBV6-4 to TRBJ2-7; D perhaps matches TRBD1 (5 bases). The CDR3 consists of 14 residues. Trimming took off 10 bases at V and 1 base at J, with 17 bases between the two ends. The V gene's germline CDR1 is MRHNA and CDR2 SNTAGT. CDR3: CAIKGKRGSYEQYF. CDR3 coding DNA: TGTGCCATCAAAGGGAAAAGGGGATCCTACGAGCAGTACTTC.

The chain combines TRBV19 with TRBJ1-2; D is ambiguous. V lost 9 bases to trimming and J lost 8 bases, with 22 bases between them. In germline, CDR1 is LNHDA, CDR2 SQIVND (reference sequence). The CDR3 extends over 14 amino acids. In nucleotides, the CDR3 is TGTGCCAGCCAAAGACGGGAGGGATTAGGGGGCTACACCTTC. Its translation is CASQRREGLGGYTF.

The chain is built from TRBV30 and TRBJ2-3; a weak D match, TRBD2 (5 bases). The germline CDR1 and CDR2 sequences are GTSNPN and SVGIG (reference sequence). Trimming stripped 3 bases from V and 0 bases from J, with 16 bases between. CDR3 length: 16 residues. For the CDR3, the DNA is TGTGCCTGGAGCGCCGGGCTAGCAACTAGCACAGATACGCAGTATTTT. This encodes CAWSAGLATSTDTQYF.

The chain carries TRBV5-1 and TRBJ2-1; D perhaps matches TRBD2 (5 bases). V lost 0 bases and J lost 6, with 10 bases in between. The CDR3 has 14 amino acids. Germline V lookup: CDR1 SGHRS, CDR2 YFSETQ. This CDR3 reads CASSLAASINEQFF. CDR3 in DNA: TGCGCCAGCAGCTTGGCCGCTAGCATCAATGAGCAGTTCTTC.

This chain uses TRBV15 with TRBJ2-6; D gene ambiguous. CDR3 size: 17 residues. Trimming pared 0 bases from V and 0 bases from J, leaving 9 bases between. Germline CDR1 LNHNV, CDR2 YYDKDF (reference sequence). Here the CDR3 DNA reads TGTGCCACCAGCAGAGATCGTCAGAACTCTGGGGCCAACGTCCTGACTTTC. Its translation: CATSRDRQNSGANVLTF.

The rearrangement uses TRBV4-2 and TRBJ2-7, with D possibly being TRBD1 (5 bases). The V gene lost 1 base and the J gene lost 2 bases, with 15 bases spanning the gap. Per the germline V gene, CDR1 is LGHNA and CDR2 is YNFKEQ. The CDR3 covers 16 residues. The chain's CDR3 is CASSQGQTELAYEQYF. The CDR3 DNA is TGTGCCAGCAGCCAAGGCCAGACAGAATTAGCCTACGAGCAGTACTTC.

V gene TRBV7-2 combines with J gene TRBJ2-1; TRBD1 agrees at 8 bases. The ends lost 1 base at V and 6 bases at J; junction bases unmatched: 8. The CDR3 length is 16 residues. CDR1 and CDR2 from the germline V gene are SGHTA and FQGNSA. The DNA for the CDR3 is TGTGCCAGCAGCTTAGGTCAGGGGGCGGGGTTCAATGAGCAGTTCTTC. This encodes CASSLGQGAGFNEQFF.

The gene calls are TRBV19 and TRBJ1-1; perhaps TRBD1 as D (6 bases). The CDR3 consists of 14 residues. Germline V gene lookup returns CDR1 LNHDA and CDR2 SQIVND (reference sequence). V dropped 3 bases and J dropped 3 bases, with 11 bases sitting between them. The CDR3 protein is CASSIVQGYTEAFF. The CDR3 DNA follows: TGTGCCAGTAGTATTGTACAGGGTTACACTGAAGCTTTCTTT.

The chain uses TRBV19 and TRBJ1-2; 9 bases map to TRBD1. Germline V gives CDR1 LNHDA, CDR2 SQIVND (reference sequence). This CDR3 has 13 amino acids. V lost 9 bases, J lost 8 bases, and 10 bases stayed unmatched. As DNA, the CDR3 is TGTGCCAGCGGGGGACAGGGTTGGGGCGGCTACACCTTC. It codes for CASGGQGWGGYTF.

V gene TRBV4-1 combines with J gene TRBJ2-3; the match to TRBD2 covers 7 bases. V trimming: 2 bases; J trimming: 13 bases; junction bases outside the gene matches: 21. This CDR3 is built from 17 residues. Germline loops: CDR1 MGHRA, CDR2 YSYEKL. In DNA, the CDR3 is TGCGCCAGCAGCCAAACCCAAAGGCCCTCAGCCCTTGGGGGGGAGTATTTT. Its protein product is CASSQTQRPSALGGEYF.

Here the CDR3 reads CASVSQGNTEAFF. The CDR3 coding sequence is TGTGCCAGCGTTAGCCAGGGGAACACTGAAGCTTTCTTT. The V call is TRBV7-9, the J call TRBJ1-1; D is possibly TRBD1 (5 bases). The germline V and J ends were trimmed by 8 bases and 1 base, with 11 bases remaining between them. This CDR3 is built from 13 residues. The V gene's germline CDR1 is SEHNR and CDR2 FQNEAQ (reference sequence).

V usage is TRBV6-2 or TRBV6-3 and J usage is TRBJ2-7; 9 bases agree with TRBD2. The CDR3 has 15 amino acids. Germline CDR1 is MNHEY and CDR2 is SVGEGT. The V and J ends lost 5 bases and 5 bases, in that order; junction bases with no gene match: 10. Here the CDR3 reads CASSISGSGFDEQYV. CDR3 in DNA: TGTGCCAGCAGTATTAGCGGGAGCGGCTTTGACGAGCAGTACGTC.

The rearrangement joins TRBV3-1 (or the pseudogene TRBV3-2) to TRBJ2-2; 9 positions match TRBD1. Trimming removed 3 bases from V and 5 bases from J; junction bases left unmatched: 7. The CDR3 runs to 16 residues. The germline V gene encodes CDR1 LGHDT and CDR2 YNNKEL (reference sequence). The CDR3 here is CASSHSRGQGTGELFF. For the CDR3, the DNA is TGTGCCAGCAGCCATAGTCGGGGACAGGGAACCGGGGAGCTGTTTTTT.

The chain joins TRBV11-3 to TRBJ2-5, with TRBD2 identical over 8 bases. This CDR3 is 14 amino acids long. Germline V gene sequence: CDR1 SGHNT, CDR2 YENEEA. The V gene end was trimmed by 8 bases and the J gene end by 4 bases; junction bases not matched to a gene: 9. The CDR3 DNA follows: TGTGCCAGCTCTAACGGGAGGGCCGGAGAGACCCAGTACTTC. Its translation is CASSNGRAGETQYF. The variable domain in full, completed from reference TRBV11-3 and TRBJ2-5, reads EAGVVQSPRYKIIEKKQPVAFWCNPISGHNTLYWYLQNLGQGPELLIRYENEEAVDDSQLPKDRFSAERLKGVDSTLKIQPAELGDSAVYLCASSNGRAGETQYFGPGTRLLVL.

This chain links TRBV6-5 with TRBJ2-7; D not certain. V shed 6 bases and J shed 0 bases, with 9 bases lying between them. CDR1 is MNHEY and CDR2 is SVGAGI in the germline V gene. The CDR3 spans 13 residues. The CDR3 is CASSPPGSYEQYV. DNA for the CDR3: TGTGCCAGCAGCCCCCCCGGCTCCTACGAGCAGTACGTC.

V and J are TRBV3-1 (or the pseudogene TRBV3-2) and TRBJ2-5; unclear D gene. Germline values: CDR1 LGHDT, CDR2 YNNKEL (reference sequence). V dropped 3 bases and J dropped 6 bases, with 8 bases sitting between them. The CDR3 covers 12 residues. In DNA form, the CDR3 reads TGTGCCAGCAGCCATGCCGCGAAGACCCAGTACTTC. Its translation: CASSHAAKTQYF.

As regards this clone: A read error may produce the germline difference seen at one junction end. This chain connects TRBV15 to TRBJ2-1, with D uncertain. This CDR3 is 15 amino acids long. The germline V gene encodes CDR1 LNHNV and CDR2 YYDKDF (reference sequence). The CDR3 nucleotides are TGTGCCACCACCAGAGACCTTTTCTCCTACAATGAGCAGTTCTTC. This translates into CATTRDLFSYNEQFF.

The chain links TRBV4-2 to TRBJ2-3; D possibly corresponds to TRBD2 (6 bases). The CDR3 covers 15 residues. The V and J ends lost 1 base and 5 bases respectively, with 13 bases between them. Germline V gene lookup returns CDR1 LGHNA and CDR2 YNFKEQ. The CDR3 DNA follows: TGTGCCAGCAGCCAAGGGAGGGCGGTTCTAGATACGCAGTATTTT. It specifies CASSQGRAVLDTQYF.

The chain recombines TRBV5-1 with TRBJ2-1, with TRBD2 identical over 7 bases. Germline V lookup: CDR1 SGHRS, CDR2 YFSETQ. V was pared by 0 bases and J by 4 bases, with 7 bases of the junction left unmatched. There are 16 residues in the CDR3. For the CDR3, the DNA is TGCGCCAGCAGCTTGGTGGCTAGCGGCCCTTACAATGAGCAGTTCTTC. This gives the protein CASSLVASGPYNEQFF.

The chain combines TRBV3-1 (or the pseudogene TRBV3-2) with TRBJ1-6; D gene ambiguous. This CDR3 contains 15 residues. V lost 2 bases to trimming and J lost 6 bases, with 11 bases between them. Germline loops: CDR1 LGHDT, CDR2 YNNKEL (reference sequence). CDR3 sequence reads: CASSQLAPSNSPLHF. The CDR3 DNA reads TGTGCCAGCAGCCAATTGGCACCCAGTAATTCACCCCTCCACTTT.

This clone was counted a single time. The chain has TRBV30 and TRBJ2-7; TRBD2 is a possible D gene (7 bases). The CDR3 spans 15 residues. With 1 base removed from V and 2 bases from J, the gap between germline ends came to 15 bases. Germline V lookup: CDR1 GTSNPN, CDR2 SVGIG (reference sequence). Here the CDR3 reads CAWSGLGGAPYEQYF. The CDR3 nucleotides are TGTGCCTGGAGTGGGTTAGGGGGGGCCCCCTACGAGCAGTACTTC.

The gene calls are TRBV7-8 and TRBJ1-2, with 7 bases identical to TRBD1. V shed 3 bases and J 3 bases; nucleotides not matched to a gene: 4. Germline CDR1 SGHVS, CDR2 FQNEAQ. The CDR3 totals 14 residues. The CDR3 sequence is CASSLGDSYYGYTF. The CDR3 coding sequence is TGTGCCAGCAGCTTGGGGGACAGCTACTATGGCTACACCTTC.

The chain employs TRBV5-1 and TRBJ1-6; 7 bases are a match to TRBD1. Unmatched junction bases numbered 6, after V lost 7 bases and J lost 5 bases. This CDR3 region has 14 residues. Looked up from germline, CDR1 is SGHRS and CDR2 is YFSETQ. The CDR3 reads CASQTGNNNSPLHF. CDR3 nucleotide sequence: TGCGCCAGCCAGACAGGGAATAATAATTCACCCCTCCACTTT. The complete variable domain, with remaining parts taken from reference TRBV5-1 and TRBJ1-6, reads KAGVTQTPRYLIKTRGQQVTLSCSPISGHRSVSWYQQTPGQGLQFLFEYFSETQRNKGNFPGRFSGRQFSNSRSEMNVSTLELGDSALYLCASQTGNNNSPLHFGNGTRLTVT.

In this sample, this clone turned up once. CDR3 sequence reads: CASSQDPSSRGEQFF. CDR3 nucleotides: TGCGCCAGCAGCCAGGACCCGTCCTCAAGGGGGGAGCAGTTCTTC. This chain uses TRBV5-1 with TRBJ2-1, with a weak D call TRBD1 (6 bases). There are 15 residues in the CDR3. Trimming took 4 bases from V and 10 from J, leaving 21 bases between them. Germline CDR1 reads SGHRS; CDR2 reads YFSETQ.

The J gene is TRBJ1-1, the V gene TRBV5-6; 11 bases line up with TRBD1. The V gene end was trimmed by 4 bases and the J gene end by 1 base; junction bases not matched to a gene: 6. The germline V gene encodes CDR1 SGHDT and CDR2 YYEEEE. CDR3 size: 16 residues. In DNA, the CDR3 is TGTGCCAGCAGCCCCGGGACAGGGGGTAAGAACACTGAAGCTTTCTTT. Translating it yields CASSPGTGGKNTEAFF.

This clone showed up just once. The V call is TRBV7-8, the J call TRBJ2-1; tentative D call: TRBD2 (6 bases). The germline V and J ends were trimmed by 5 bases and 4 bases, with 15 bases remaining between them. Germline V gives CDR1 SGHVS, CDR2 FQNEAQ. This CDR3 comprises 15 residues. The CDR3 sequence: CASSPFGGTYNEQFF. In DNA, the CDR3 is TGTGCCAGCAGCCCATTCGGTGGGACTTACAATGAGCAGTTCTTC.

The chain has TRBV6-1 and TRBJ2-3, with unresolved D. V was pared by 1 base and J by 2 bases, with 4 bases between. The CDR3 loop spans 13 amino acids. The germline gives CDR1 MNHNS, CDR2 SASEGT. In DNA form, the CDR3 reads TGTGCCAGCAGTGAAGTGTACACAGATACGCAGTATTTT. Translated: CASSEVYTDTQYF.

The chain uses TRBV18 and TRBJ2-6; 7 bases align to TRBD1. The CDR3 covers 14 residues. The germline V gene has CDR1 KGHSH and CDR2 LQKENI. V dropped 1 base and J dropped 6; count of bases not matched to a gene: 0. The CDR3 bases are TGTGCCAGCTCACCACAGGGGGCGGCCAACGTCCTGACTTTC. Encoded protein: CASSPQGAANVLTF.

This chain joins TRBV5-4 and TRBJ2-2; 7 nucleotides align to TRBD1. The V gene's germline CDR1 is SGHNT and CDR2 YYREEE (reference sequence). This CDR3 has 15 residues. Trimming removed 3 bases from V and 2 bases from J; junction bases left unmatched: 4. CDR3 in amino acids: CASSYRDSNTGELFF. The CDR3 DNA reads as TGTGCCAGCAGCTACCGGGACAGTAACACCGGGGAGCTGTTTTTT.